This T cell receptor beta chain was captured in a study of cytomegalovirus exposure and HLA in healthy donors. Vbeta (60) and Jbeta (13) primers were used in the PCR. Profiling relied on immunoSEQ multiplex PCR, and the TCRdb table lists in-frame clones only, not all of them. The data hold roughly 150,000 clones, with about four fifths observed a single time. From germline, CDR1 is KGHSH and CDR2 LQKENI. Trimming left V 6 bases short and J 3 bases short, with 5 bases between. There are 12 residues in the CDR3. Study results and limitations: It was reported that the classifier diagnosed cytomegalovirus status with high specificity and sensitivity in both the original and validation cohorts. A prior analysis recorded that most TCR beta V segments were productive about 87% or about 30% of the time. Rare TCR sequences dominated, though some public TCRs recurred in many donors.

Unrecorded immune exposure was likely among donors, who were nominally healthy when sampled. Worth noting for this clone: The antigen is not known.

This TCR was recovered from a male donor in good health and CMV-seropositive. Sequenced input: PBMCs. The genes are TRBV18 and TRBJ1-4; D is unclear. CDR3 sequence reads: CASSEPNEKLFF. The DNA of the CDR3 is TGTGCCAGCTCGGAGCCTAATGAAAAACTGTTTTTT.